One sample yielded the 4 T cell receptor beta chains listed below, sequenced in a study of shared clonotypes between healthy human individuals. Data came from immunoSEQ multiplex PCR; TCRdb stores just in-frame clones and leaves some out. The table lists under 650,000 clones, about 96% of them singletons. Sample: naive CD4+ T cells sorted from blood. Subset reported: CD45RA+ positively selected. These receptors originate from a young woman in good health.

The genes are TRBV19 and TRBJ2-5, with D hard to call. CDR3 length: 13 amino acids. CDR1 is LNHDA, CDR2 SQIVND, per germline (reference sequence). Trimming took 3 bases from V and 2 from J, leaving 7 bases between them. The CDR3 coding sequence is TGTGCCAGTAGTATGGGATTTCAAGAGACCCAGTACTTC. Protein sequence: CASSMGFQETQYF.

This rearrangement joins TRBV9 to TRBJ2-2, with D tentatively TRBD1 (5 bases). The CDR3 has 14 amino acids. From germline, CDR1 is SGDLS and CDR2 YYNGEE. Trimming removed 2 bases at V and 5 bases at J, with 10 bases between. The CDR3: CASSVQGRTGELFF. The CDR3 DNA is TGTGCCAGCAGCGTTCAGGGCCGAACCGGGGAGCTGTTTTTT.

The rearrangement links TRBV5-6 to TRBJ1-3; D is unresolved. Germline V gives CDR1 SGHDT, CDR2 YYEEEE. V dropped 5 bases and J dropped 1 base, with 10 bases sitting between them. CDR3 length: 14 residues. The CDR3 spells CASRGRGSGNTIYF. CDR3 DNA sequence: TGTGCCAGCAGGGGCCGGGGATCTGGAAACACCATATATTTT. The full variable domain, completed using reference TRBV5-6 and TRBJ1-3, is DAGVTQSPTHLIKTRGQQVTLRCSPKSGHDTVSWYQQALGQGPQFIFQYYEEEERQRGNFPDRFSGHQFPNYSSELNVNALLLGDSALYLCASRGRGSGNTIYFGEGSWLTVV.

This clone was seen once. This chain joins TRBV27 and TRBJ2-2, with 12 bases matching TRBD2. The CDR3 is 19 amino acids. The trim removed 5 bases at V and 0 bases at J, leaving 10 bases unmatched. Germline values: CDR1 MNHEY, CDR2 SMNVEV (reference sequence). The CDR3 nucleotides are TGTGCCAGCAGTCGTGGACTAGCGGGACAACCCCCGAACACCGGGGAGCTGTTTTTT. It translates to CASSRGLAGQPPNTGELFF.